The rows below give T cell receptor beta chains drawn from one sample of a study of T cells in Graves' hyperthyroidism and ophthalmopathy. One entry per CDR3 protein, called by TCRdb with MiXCR from the multiplex PCR reads. Of 300,000 to 400,000 distinct CDR3 sequences listed, approximately 15% are singletons. Material: blood. Every receptor here comes from a woman aged 55-70 years with Graves' hyperthyroidism. Both conserved end residues are part of each CDR3. A D gene is named only where the DNA matches it firmly. For some rows the clone size is stated as once, few or many, or as a class when expanded; others skip it.

cdr3_nt: TGTGCCAGCAGCCAACCGACTAGCGGGAGGACCAACACAGATACGCAGTATTTT; cdr3_aa: CASSQPTSGRTNTDTQYF; clone_size: NA; v_call: TRBV11-2; d_call: TRBD2; j_call: TRBJ2-3
cdr3_nt: TGTGCCAGCAGTGTGGCGCCGTGGGTGCCGAGACGGCCTAACACTGAAGCTTTCTTT; cdr3_aa: CASSVAPWVPRRPNTEAFF; clone_size: many; v_call: TRBV2; d_call: NA; j_call: TRBJ1-1
cdr3_nt: TGCGCCAGCAGCTTGGGCAGGGAGGCAAAGCAGTACTTC; cdr3_aa: CASSLGREAKQYF; clone_size: many; v_call: TRBV5-1; d_call: NA; j_call: TRBJ2-7
cdr3_nt: TGTGCCAGTAGTTCCGGGACTAGCGGGTCCTGGGGGGAGACCCAGTACTTC; cdr3_aa: CASSSGTSGSWGETQYF; clone_size: NA; v_call: TRBV19; d_call: TRBD2; j_call: TRBJ2-5
cdr3_nt: TGTGCCTGGAGTGTTGGGGTCAGGAGCACTGAAGCTTTCTTT; cdr3_aa: CAWSVGVRSTEAFF; clone_size: many; v_call: TRBV30; d_call: NA; j_call: TRBJ1-1
cdr3_nt: TGCAGCGTAACAGGGGGCTCTGGAAACACCATATATTTT; cdr3_aa: CSVTGGSGNTIYF; clone_size: many; v_call: TRBV29-1; d_call: TRBD1; j_call: TRBJ1-3
cdr3_nt: TGCAGTGCCACTAGACAGGGAGGCAATCAGCCCCAGCATTTT; cdr3_aa: CSATRQGGNQPQHF; clone_size: NA; v_call: TRBV20-1; d_call: TRBD1; j_call: TRBJ1-5
cdr3_nt: TGTGCCAGCAGTTCCCTGGACGGCGACATTCAGTACTTC; cdr3_aa: CASSSLDGDIQYF; clone_size: many; v_call: TRBV27; d_call: NA; j_call: TRBJ2-4
cdr3_nt: TGTGCCAGCAGCTTAGGCCCTAGGGGCCAACGGGGCTACACCTTC; cdr3_aa: CASSLGPRGQRGYTF; clone_size: many; v_call: TRBV7-9; d_call: NA; j_call: TRBJ1-2
cdr3_nt: TGTGCCAGCTCACCACCGCGGGGTAGCGAGTCCTACAATGAGCAGTTCTTC; cdr3_aa: CASSPPRGSESYNEQFF; clone_size: many; v_call: TRBV18; d_call: NA; j_call: TRBJ2-1
cdr3_nt: TGTGCTAGCAGCCCCGGGACAGACACCGGGGAGCTGTTTTTT; cdr3_aa: CASSPGTDTGELFF; clone_size: NA; v_call: TRBV7-7; d_call: TRBD1; j_call: TRBJ2-2
cdr3_nt: TGTGCCAGCAGTGAAGTTTTCGAGAACACTGAAGCTTTCTTT; cdr3_aa: CASSEVFENTEAFF; clone_size: many; v_call: TRBV6-1; d_call: NA; j_call: TRBJ1-1
cdr3_nt: TGTGCCACCAGCAGAGATGCCCAGCCCCAGCATTTT; cdr3_aa: CATSRDAQPQHF; clone_size: many; v_call: TRBV15; d_call: NA; j_call: TRBJ1-5
cdr3_nt: TGCAGTGCTAGACCCGCTAGCGGGAGGCCCCCCTACAATGAGCAGTTCTTC; cdr3_aa: CSARPASGRPPYNEQFF; clone_size: few; v_call: TRBV20-1; d_call: TRBD2; j_call: TRBJ2-1
cdr3_nt: TGTGCCTGGACTAGGGGGTACGAGCAGTACTTC; cdr3_aa: CAWTRGYEQYF; clone_size: few; v_call: TRBV30; d_call: NA; j_call: TRBJ2-7
cdr3_nt: TGTGCCAGCAGCAATCCGTGGAGCGGGAGGGGGGGCGAGCAGTTCTTC; cdr3_aa: CASSNPWSGRGGEQFF; clone_size: NA; v_call: TRBV7-3; d_call: TRBD2; j_call: TRBJ2-1
cdr3_nt: TGCGCCAGCAGCTTGGTCGGGGGTTCACCCGGGGAGCTGTTTTTT; cdr3_aa: CASSLVGGSPGELFF; clone_size: NA; v_call: TRBV5-1; d_call: NA; j_call: TRBJ2-2
cdr3_nt: TGCGCCAGCAGCTTGGATGCCCCGAACACCGGGGAGCTGTTTTTT; cdr3_aa: CASSLDAPNTGELFF; clone_size: many; v_call: TRBV5-1; d_call: NA; j_call: TRBJ2-2
cdr3_nt: TGTGCCACCAGTGATACAGGGGGCTCCACAGATACGCAGTATTTT; cdr3_aa: CATSDTGGSTDTQYF; clone_size: NA; v_call: TRBV24-1; d_call: TRBD1; j_call: TRBJ2-3
cdr3_nt: TGTGCCAGCAGTTATGGGGTCAGGCAGCCCCAGCATTTT; cdr3_aa: CASSYGVRQPQHF; clone_size: few; v_call: TRBV6-2/TRBV6-3; d_call: NA; j_call: TRBJ1-5
cdr3_nt: TGTGCCAGCGGGAACCGGGGGACAGCGAACACTGAAGCTTTCTTT; cdr3_aa: CASGNRGTANTEAFF; clone_size: NA; v_call: TRBV7-9; d_call: TRBD1; j_call: TRBJ1-1
cdr3_nt: TGTGCCAGCTCACACAGGGGAGGCGACGAGCAGTACTTC; cdr3_aa: CASSHRGGDEQYF; clone_size: many; v_call: TRBV18; d_call: NA; j_call: TRBJ2-7
cdr3_nt: TGTGCCAGCAGCAAACAAACGGGACTAGCGGGAGGGTACAATGAGCAGTTCTTC; cdr3_aa: CASSKQTGLAGGYNEQFF; clone_size: NA; v_call: TRBV28; d_call: TRBD2; j_call: TRBJ2-1
cdr3_nt: TGTGCCAGCACCGACCGGGGGAGGGGGATCTACGAGCAGTACTTC; cdr3_aa: CASTDRGRGIYEQYF; clone_size: many; v_call: TRBV6-1; d_call: NA; j_call: TRBJ2-7
cdr3_nt: TGTGCCAGTAGTACGAGATATATTTCTGGGGCCAACGTCCTGACTTTC; cdr3_aa: CASSTRYISGANVLTF; clone_size: NA; v_call: TRBV19; d_call: NA; j_call: TRBJ2-6
cdr3_nt: TGTGCCAGCAGTTTCGCCTCACAGGGAACTGAAGCTTTCTTT; cdr3_aa: CASSFASQGTEAFF; clone_size: many; v_call: TRBV6-1; d_call: NA; j_call: TRBJ1-1
cdr3_nt: TGTGCCAGCAGCCCGGACAGGGATAACGGGGAGCTGTTTTTT; cdr3_aa: CASSPDRDNGELFF; clone_size: many; v_call: TRBV3-1; d_call: TRBD1; j_call: TRBJ2-2
cdr3_nt: TGTGCCAGTAGAAGGGGCGCAGCGTCCGGGGAGCTGTTTTTT; cdr3_aa: CASRRGAASGELFF; clone_size: NA; v_call: TRBV19; d_call: NA; j_call: TRBJ2-2
cdr3_nt: TGCAGCGTTCTGGGCTCCTACGAGCAGTACTTC; cdr3_aa: CSVLGSYEQYF; clone_size: many; v_call: TRBV29-1; d_call: NA; j_call: TRBJ2-7
cdr3_nt: TGTGCCAGCAGCCAAGGGGGACTAGCGGGAGGATTCTTC; cdr3_aa: CASSQGGLAGGFF; clone_size: NA; v_call: TRBV3-1; d_call: TRBD2; j_call: TRBJ2-1
cdr3_nt: TGTGCCAGCAGTGAAATCGGGACTTACATAGAGACCCAGTACTTC; cdr3_aa: CASSEIGTYIETQYF; clone_size: NA; v_call: TRBV6-2/TRBV6-3; d_call: NA; j_call: TRBJ2-5
cdr3_nt: TGTGCCAGCAGCCAAGAGTACAGGGGAAGAGGAGCTTTCTTT; cdr3_aa: CASSQEYRGRGAFF; clone_size: many; v_call: TRBV3-1; d_call: TRBD1; j_call: TRBJ1-1
cdr3_nt: TGTGCCTGGAGTGTACAGGGGGTGACCTACGAGCAGTACTTC; cdr3_aa: CAWSVQGVTYEQYF; clone_size: NA; v_call: TRBV30; d_call: TRBD1; j_call: TRBJ2-7
cdr3_nt: TGTGCCAGCAGACCAAGCGGGAGCTACGAGCAGTACTTC; cdr3_aa: CASRPSGSYEQYF; clone_size: many; v_call: TRBV11-2; d_call: TRBD2; j_call: TRBJ2-7
cdr3_nt: TGCGCCAGCAGCTCCCGGGACCTACGGGAGACCCAGTACTTC; cdr3_aa: CASSSRDLRETQYF; clone_size: many; v_call: TRBV5-1; d_call: NA; j_call: TRBJ2-5
cdr3_nt: TGTGCCAGCTCACCACCTACCGCGGGAGCCCACAATGAGCAGTTCTTC; cdr3_aa: CASSPPTAGAHNEQFF; clone_size: many; v_call: TRBV18; d_call: TRBD2; j_call: TRBJ2-1
cdr3_nt: TGTGCCAGTAGTTTGGCGGGGTTTGATCAGCCCCAGCATTTT; cdr3_aa: CASSLAGFDQPQHF; clone_size: NA; v_call: TRBV19; d_call: NA; j_call: TRBJ1-5
cdr3_nt: TGTGCCAGTAGTCCCCGCGACAGGGTCAACTATGGCTACACCTTC; cdr3_aa: CASSPRDRVNYGYTF; clone_size: NA; v_call: TRBV19; d_call: TRBD1; j_call: TRBJ1-2
cdr3_nt: TGTGCCAGCTCACCAAGGACTAGCGGGAGTGGGAGCTCCTACAATGAGCAGTTCTTC; cdr3_aa: CASSPRTSGSGSSYNEQFF; clone_size: NA; v_call: TRBV18; d_call: TRBD2; j_call: TRBJ2-1
cdr3_nt: TGTGCCAGCAGTGAAACTATGGACTTTTCCGAGCAGTACTTC; cdr3_aa: CASSETMDFSEQYF; clone_size: NA; v_call: TRBV2; d_call: NA; j_call: TRBJ2-7
cdr3_nt: TGCGCCAGCAGCTTGTCCGGCTCTGGGACTAGCACAGATACGCAGTATTTT; cdr3_aa: CASSLSGSGTSTDTQYF; clone_size: many; v_call: TRBV5-1; d_call: NA; j_call: TRBJ2-3
cdr3_nt: TGTGCCAGCAGTGATAAAAGAGCGAACACCGGGGAGCTGTTTTTT; cdr3_aa: CASSDKRANTGELFF; clone_size: many; v_call: TRBV2; d_call: NA; j_call: TRBJ2-2
cdr3_nt: TGTGCCAGCAGCGTATCGGGGGGAAGCTCCTACGAGCAGTACTTC; cdr3_aa: CASSVSGGSSYEQYF; clone_size: many; v_call: TRBV6-1; d_call: TRBD2; j_call: TRBJ2-7
cdr3_nt: TGTGCCAGTAGTCTAGACAGGGGAGAGTGGAATGAGCAGTTCTTC; cdr3_aa: CASSLDRGEWNEQFF; clone_size: many; v_call: TRBV19; d_call: TRBD1; j_call: TRBJ2-1
cdr3_nt: TGCGCCAGCAGCCACGCCTTCGGACCTAGCAGCGAGCAGTACTTC; cdr3_aa: CASSHAFGPSSEQYF; clone_size: NA; v_call: TRBV4-1; d_call: NA; j_call: TRBJ2-7
cdr3_nt: TGTGCCAGCAGCTTACCCCGGGCGGGCGAAGACTATAATTCACCCCTCCACTTT; cdr3_aa: CASSLPRAGEDYNSPLHF; clone_size: few; v_call: TRBV11-2; d_call: NA; j_call: TRBJ1-6
cdr3_nt: TGTGCCACCAGTGATCCGTCGACAGTTCCCTCTGGGGCCAACGTCCTGACTTTC; cdr3_aa: CATSDPSTVPSGANVLTF; clone_size: few; v_call: TRBV24-1; d_call: NA; j_call: TRBJ2-6
cdr3_nt: TGCGCCAGCAGCAGAACGTCTAGCGGGGTTAGCTCCTACGAGCAGTACTTC; cdr3_aa: CASSRTSSGVSSYEQYF; clone_size: once; v_call: TRBV5-1; d_call: TRBD2; j_call: TRBJ2-7
cdr3_nt: TGTGCCAGTAGTATTCCTTACAGGGCGAACACTGAAGCTTTCTTT; cdr3_aa: CASSIPYRANTEAFF; clone_size: many; v_call: TRBV19; d_call: NA; j_call: TRBJ1-1
cdr3_nt: TGTGCCAGCAGAAGAGACAGGGTGGAGGCTTTCTTT; cdr3_aa: CASRRDRVEAFF; clone_size: NA; v_call: TRBV12-3/TRBV12-4; d_call: TRBD1; j_call: TRBJ1-1
cdr3_nt: TGTGCCAGCAGCGACCCGGACTCTTGGAGCTCCTACGAGCAGTACTTC; cdr3_aa: CASSDPDSWSSYEQYF; clone_size: many; v_call: TRBV2; d_call: NA; j_call: TRBJ2-7
cdr3_nt: TGTGCCAGCAGTGGTCAAGGGTGGCAAAGCACTGAAGCTTTCTTT; cdr3_aa: CASSGQGWQSTEAFF; clone_size: many; v_call: TRBV2; d_call: NA; j_call: TRBJ1-1
cdr3_nt: TGTGCCAGCAGTGAAGGGACCTCCGGAAGAGAAAAACTGTTTTTT; cdr3_aa: CASSEGTSGREKLFF; clone_size: few; v_call: TRBV6-1; d_call: NA; j_call: TRBJ1-4
cdr3_nt: TGTGCCAGCTCGGAAGAGGGGGATGGCTACACCTTC; cdr3_aa: CASSEEGDGYTF; clone_size: many; v_call: TRBV11-2; d_call: NA; j_call: TRBJ1-2